These 27 T cell receptor beta chains were sequenced from one sample in a study of blood T cells in healthy people across ages (dated by TCRdb to about 2015). Libraries came from 5' RACE. The sequencer was an Illumina HiSeq 2500. The second PCR ran for roughly 6 to 11 cycles and used a J-beta primer mix along with a sample-barcoded 5' primer. In TCRdb, the public reads were trimmed at Q25 with fastp and aligned with MiXCR, with productive beta chains retained. Each record represents a unique CDR3 protein, reported with the most common genes and DNA among its rows. For this sample the table gives approximately 880,000 distinct CDR3 sequences, of which roughly 52% were detected only once. The ten top clones hold around 15% of the sample. The sequenced material came from blood. These receptor sequences come from a man younger than 45 in good health.

This clonotype was counted many times. This chain links TRBV20-1 with TRBJ1-4, with D maybe TRBD1 (5 bases). V lost 5 bases to trimming and J lost 5 bases, with 18 bases between them. The V gene's germline CDR1 is DFQATT and CDR2 SNEGSKA (reference sequence). The CDR3 length is 15 residues. CDR3 region: CSAPLPGTGNEKLFF. CDR3 coding DNA: TGCAGTGCTCCGCTCCCCGGGACGGGGAATGAAAAACTGTTTTTT.

This clonotype was seen at least ten times. The chain links TRBV12-3 or TRBV12-4 to TRBJ2-1; D remains ambiguous. Trimming pared 3 bases from V and 5 bases from J, leaving 11 bases between. CDR3 length equals 14 residues. The DNA of the CDR3 is TGTGCCAGCAGTTTGCTACTAAACAACAATGAGCAGTTCTTC. Translated, it gives CASSLLLNNNEQFF.

The rearrangement joins TRBV7-9 to TRBJ2-5; D is perhaps TRBD1 (6 bases). Trimming pared 10 bases from V and 11 bases from J, leaving 26 bases between. The CDR3 length is 14 residues. Per germline, CDR1 SEHNR and CDR2 FQNEAQ (reference sequence). CDR3: CAILGTGKSNEQYF. The CDR3 DNA reads TGTGCCATTCTAGGAACAGGGAAAAGCAATGAGCAGTACTTC.

This clonotype was detected a few times. This chain joins TRBV20-1 and TRBJ2-4; D is ambiguous. Trimming took off 8 bases at V and 0 bases at J, with 8 bases between the two ends. This CDR3 has 12 residues. Germline CDR1 DFQATT, CDR2 SNEGSKA (reference sequence). CDR3 DNA: TGCAGTCTCGTCCTAGCCAAAAACATTCAGTACTTC. It encodes CSLVLAKNIQYF.

This clonotype turned up a few times. This chain joins TRBV9 and TRBJ2-5; D is unclear. The CDR3 length is 15 residues. Trimming took 1 base from V and 1 from J, leaving 11 bases between them. The germline CDR1 and CDR2 sequences are SGDLS and YYNGEE. Here the CDR3 reads CASSVSDLRQETQYF. CDR3 sequence (DNA): TGTGCCAGCAGCGTAAGCGATCTCCGCCAAGAGACCCAGTACTTC.

CDR3 amino acids: CSAPAGGSYSYEQYF. CDR3 DNA: TGCAGTGCCCCAGCGGGCGGGAGTTATTCCTACGAGCAGTACTTC. The chain carries TRBV20-1 and TRBJ2-7; TRBD2 matches at 7 bases. Germline-derived CDR1 and CDR2 are DFQATT and SNEGSKA (reference sequence). V gave up 6 bases and J gave up 1 base; unmatched junction bases: 12. The CDR3 runs to 15 residues.

V gene TRBV20-1 combines with J gene TRBJ2-7, with D hard to call. CDR1 is DFQATT, CDR2 SNEGSKA, per germline (reference sequence). Between the trimmed V and J ends, which lost 3 bases and 0 bases, there was a span of 15 bases. The CDR3 runs to 15 residues. This chain's CDR3 is CSASGEAGTSYEQYF. CDR3 bases: TGCAGTGCTAGCGGAGAGGCAGGAACCTCCTACGAGCAGTACTTC.

V is TRBV11-2 and J is TRBJ1-1; D not resolved. Trimming removed 5 bases at V and 4 bases at J, with 11 bases between. The length of the CDR3 is 13 residues. The germline CDR1 and CDR2 sequences are SGHAT and FQNNGV. As DNA, the CDR3 is TGTGCCAGCAGCCCCCAGGTGGGCACTGAAGCTTTCTTT. Amino acid sequence: CASSPQVGTEAFF.

The V call is TRBV7-2, the J call TRBJ2-1; D is uncertain. Trimming took off 5 bases at V and 10 bases at J, with 15 bases between the two ends. The germline V gene encodes CDR1 SGHTA and CDR2 FQGNSA. The CDR3 has 13 amino acids. The CDR3 is CASSEIPSREQFF. CDR3 nucleotides: TGTGCCAGCAGCGAGATCCCGAGTAGGGAGCAGTTCTTC.

The chain is built from TRBV29-1 and TRBJ2-3, with TRBD2 identical over 9 bases. In germline, CDR1 is SQVTM, CDR2 ANQGSEA. The trim removed 3 bases at V and 5 bases at J, leaving 6 bases unmatched. The CDR3 sequence is 14 residues long. The CDR3 DNA reads TGCAGCGTTGAGGGCGGGGGGGACGTAGATACGCAGTATTTT. Protein: CSVEGGGDVDTQYF.

In the case of this clonotype: A read error may explain this, as a much larger clone is one base away. The chain links TRBV20-1 to TRBJ2-1; either TRBD1 or TRBD2 may supply D (5 bases each). The germline V gene has CDR1 DFQATT and CDR2 SNEGSKA (reference sequence). V shed 5 bases and J shed 7 bases, with 15 bases lying between them. The CDR3 is 13 amino acids. The CDR3 protein is CSADRGYGNEQFF. DNA of the CDR3: TGCAGTGCTGACCGGGGCTACGGTAATGAGCAGTTCTTC.

This clonotype showed up many times. This chain links TRBV7-9 with TRBJ1-2; TRBD1 matches 10 bases. CDR1 and CDR2 (germline): SEHNR, FQNEAQ (reference sequence). The length of the CDR3 is 15 residues. Germline trimming cut 4 bases from V and 2 bases from J; bases unmatched to any gene: 4. The DNA of the CDR3 is TGTGCCAGCAGCTGGGGGACAGGGGTGAACTATGGCTACACCTTC. Protein sequence: CASSWGTGVNYGYTF.

This clonotype was found once. CDR3 amino acids: CSARPWAGGTPQHF. CDR3 nucleotides: TGCAGTGCTAGACCTTGGGCAGGGGGGACGCCCCAGCATTTT. The gene calls are TRBV20-1 and TRBJ1-5; TRBD1 matches 7 bases. The germline V gene encodes CDR1 DFQATT and CDR2 SNEGSKA (reference sequence). J gave up 9 bases and V 2 bases, and 10 bases lay outside the gene matches. There are 14 residues in the CDR3.

This clonotype was seen a few times. The chain carries TRBV9 and TRBJ2-7, with TRBD1 matching 9 bases. V lost 3 bases to trimming and J lost 2 bases; unmatched junction nucleotides: 6. CDR1 SGDLS and CDR2 YYNGEE come from the germline V gene. The CDR3 is made up of 15 amino acids. The CDR3 loop is CASSERTGATYEQYF. CDR3 DNA: TGTGCCAGCAGCGAGAGGACAGGGGCTACCTACGAGCAGTACTTC. The entire variable domain, with the rest obtained from reference TRBV9 and TRBJ2-7, is as follows: DSGVTQTPKHLITATGQRVTLRCSPRSGDLSVYWYQQSLDQGLQFLIQYYNGEERAKGNILERFSAQQFPDLHSELNLSSLELGDSALYFCASSERTGATYEQYFGPGTRLTVT.

The sample holds many counts of this clonotype. This rearrangement joins TRBV4-1 to TRBJ2-7; 8 nucleotides line up with TRBD1. CDR1 MGHRA and CDR2 YSYEKL come from the germline V gene. Unmatched junction bases numbered 3, after V lost 0 bases and J lost 2 bases. This CDR3 comprises 15 residues. The CDR3 DNA sequence: TGCGCCAGCAGCCAAGATGACAGGGGTCCCTACGAGCAGTACTTC. It translates to CASSQDDRGPYEQYF.

J is TRBJ1-5 and V is TRBV12-3 or TRBV12-4, with D possibly TRBD1 on 5 matching bases. The CDR3 covers 16 residues. Deletions cut 5 bases from V and 2 bases from J, with 16 bases between. The CDR3 sequence is CASSPPAGNGNQPQHF. The CDR3, as DNA: TGTGCCAGCAGTCCCCCGGCAGGGAACGGCAATCAGCCCCAGCATTTT.

The chain couples TRBV14 to TRBJ1-6; D call uncertain. Deletions cut 3 bases from V and 3 bases from J, with 6 bases between. The germline gives CDR1 SGHDN, CDR2 FVKESK. The CDR3 sequence is 14 residues long. For the CDR3, the DNA is TGTGCCAGCAGCCAGGGAGTCTATAATTCACCCCTCCACTTT. Protein product: CASSQGVYNSPLHF.

The chain carries TRBV3-1 and TRBJ1-1; the D gene is possibly TRBD1 (6 bases). The V and J ends lost 5 bases and 4 bases respectively, with 11 bases between them. CDR3 length equals 13 residues. CDR1 LGHDT and CDR2 YNNKEL come from the germline V gene (reference sequence). CDR3 region: CASSTLQGTEAFF. Here the CDR3 DNA reads TGTGCCAGCAGCACGTTACAGGGCACTGAAGCTTTCTTT.

On this clonotype itself: At one boundary the junction diverges from the germline segment, which might be a read error. The chain employs TRBV11-3 and TRBJ2-6; possibly TRBD1 or TRBD2 for D (5 bases each). From germline, CDR1 is SGHNT and CDR2 YENEEA. This CDR3 contains 16 residues. In DNA, the CDR3 is TGTGCCAGCAGCTTGGGACCCGGCTCTGGGGCCAACGTCCCGACTTTC. Its protein product is CASSLGPGSGANVPTF.

The V call is TRBV12-3 or TRBV12-4, the J call TRBJ1-5; D possibly corresponds to TRBD1 (5 bases). The V end lost 5 bases, the J end lost 6 bases, and 17 bases lay between the germline ends. This CDR3 contains 15 residues. The CDR3 protein is CASSVSGTGSQPQHF. In DNA, the CDR3 is TGTGCCAGCAGTGTTAGTGGGACGGGAAGTCAGCCCCAGCATTTT.

The chain has TRBV5-6 and TRBJ2-7, with 7 nucleotides matching TRBD1. The CDR3 sequence is 14 residues long. Germline assignment: CDR1 SGHDT and CDR2 YYEEEE. V gave up 0 bases and J gave up 10 bases; unmatched junction bases: 10. CDR3 nucleotide sequence: TGTGCCAGCAGCTTGGCTGAGACAGGGACCTTTCAGTACTTC. Its translation: CASSLAETGTFQYF.

Concerning this clonotype: The junction departs from germline at one end; a sequencing error may be responsible. The rearrangement uses TRBV5-1 and TRBJ2-2, with D perhaps TRBD1 (5 bases). Germline CDR1 reads SGHRS; CDR2 reads YFSETQ. This CDR3 region has 14 residues. In DNA form, the CDR3 reads TGCACCAGCAAGGCAGGGACGAACACCGGGGAGCTGTTTTTT. It translates to CTSKAGTNTGELFF. Based on the CDR3 plus reference TRBV5-1 and TRBJ2-2, the full variable domain is KAGVTQTPRYLIKTRGQQVTLSCSPISGHRSVSWYQQTPGQGLQFLFEYFSETQRNKGNFPGRFSGRQFSNSRSEMNVSTLELGDSALYLCTSKAGTNTGELFFGEGSRLTVL.

This clonotype occurred a few times. The chain couples TRBV20-1 to TRBJ1-2, with D possibly being TRBD1 (6 bases). Germline V CDR1 and CDR2: DFQATT, SNEGSKA (reference sequence). V was clipped by 2 bases and J by 0 bases, with 19 bases between them. CDR3 size: 17 residues. As DNA, the CDR3 is TGCAGTGCTAGACTTGGGGGGACATTTTCCACTAACTATGGCTACACCTTC. It is translated as CSARLGGTFSTNYGYTF.

This chain connects TRBV6-1 to TRBJ2-4; 10 bases match TRBD1. This CDR3 has 16 amino acids. With V trimmed by 3 bases and J by 1 base, 3 bases remained unmatched. Germline V gene lookup returns CDR1 MNHNS and CDR2 SASEGT. CDR3 DNA: TGTGCCAGCAGTGACTGGACAGGGGGGGCCAAAAACATTCAGTACTTC. It codes for CASSDWTGGAKNIQYF.

The chain uses TRBV5-1 and TRBJ2-1, with D unclear. V shed 4 bases and J shed 10 bases, with 21 bases lying between them. The CDR3 totals 15 residues. CDR1 and CDR2 (germline): SGHRS, YFSETQ. The CDR3 DNA sequence: TGCGCCAGCAGCCCACTATCGTCGCTCGGTAACGAGCAGTTCTTC. This encodes CASSPLSSLGNEQFF.

This chain joins TRBV4-1 and TRBJ2-3, with D hard to call. Germline lookup yields CDR1 MGHRA and CDR2 YSYEKL. V dropped 0 bases and J dropped 3 bases, with 4 bases sitting between them. The CDR3 has 13 amino acids. The CDR3 region has the DNA TGCGCCAGCAGCCAAGATGGGACAGATACGCAGTATTTT. Protein sequence: CASSQDGTDTQYF.

This clonotype was detected only a few times. The chain combines TRBV20-1 with TRBJ2-1, with D unresolved. The germline V gene encodes CDR1 DFQATT and CDR2 SNEGSKA (reference sequence). V lost 1 base and J lost 3, with 16 bases in between. This CDR3 comprises 16 residues. The CDR3 bases are TGCAGTGCTAGAGTCCTGGACGATGGGGACTACAATGAGCAGTTCTTC. This gives the protein CSARVLDDGDYNEQFF.